Presented here are 16 T cell receptor beta chains from one specimen sequenced in a study of Ad26.COV2.S vaccination and SARS-CoV-2 variants (dated by TCRdb to about 2021). Receptor libraries were prepared by the immunoSEQ multiplex PCR assay. This is the immuneACCESS table as TCRdb keeps it, with only in-frame sequences that have V and J called. A part of the clones is gone; compared with another copy, unresolved V genes explain less than half, and the rest is unexplained. The sample has fewer than 800,000 clones on record, more than 80% of them singletons. The top ten hold over 1.3% of the sample. The treatment or condition label corresponds to: approximately 18 received Ad26.COV2.S at low or high dose, single or two shots; 5 received placebo; per-sample allocation not given. For vaccine and placebo recipients, the sequenced repertoires came from samples collected on day 63 after the first injection.

Sequencing was performed on peripheral blood, taken in a trial of Ad26.COV2.S vaccine versus placebo. These receptors were taken from a person aged 18-60 years who received the Ad26.COV2.S COVID-19 vaccine or a placebo.

This sequence joins TRBV5-6 and TRBJ2-7, with D perhaps being TRBD1 or TRBD2 (5 bases each). The V and J ends lost 4 bases and 4 bases respectively, with 15 bases between them. The CDR3 length is 14 residues. The germline gives CDR1 SGHDT, CDR2 YYEEEE. In DNA form, the CDR3 reads TGTGCCAGCAGCACGGCCGGGGCGCATTACGAGCAGTACTTC. Translating it yields CASSTAGAHYEQYF.

The gene calls are TRBV6-2 or TRBV6-3 and TRBJ2-7; D may correspond to TRBD1 or TRBD2 (5 bases each). The CDR3 consists of 13 residues. Trimming cost V 0 bases and J 5 bases, with 8 bases left between them. Germline-derived CDR1 and CDR2 are MNHEY and SVGEGT. The CDR3 spells CASSYSPGHEQYF. For the CDR3, the DNA is TGTGCCAGCAGTTACTCTCCGGGGCACGAGCAGTACTTC.

This chain uses TRBV5-5 with TRBJ2-2; tentative D call: TRBD1 (6 bases). The CDR3 spans 17 residues. Per germline, CDR1 SGHKS and CDR2 YYEKEE (reference sequence). V was shortened by 0 bases and J by 4 bases, with 16 bases between the two germline ends. The CDR3 coding sequence is TGTGCCAGCAGCTTGGGACCCCGTAGGACAGCCACCGGGGAGCTGTTTTTT. This codes for CASSLGPRRTATGELFF.

Details on this clone: In the same sample, other DNA sequences code for this CDR3. J is TRBJ2-7 and V is TRBV19; TRBD1 matches at 7 bases. The CDR3 contains 14 residues. J lost 3 bases, V lost 1 base, and 3 bases had no gene match. Per germline, CDR1 LNHDA and CDR2 SQIVND (reference sequence). CDR3 loop: CASSIVSGGYEQYF. The CDR3 nucleotides are TGTGCCAGTAGTATAGTGTCAGGGGGCTACGAGCAGTACTTC.

The chain has TRBV6-5 and TRBJ1-1, with D tentatively TRBD1 (6 bases). The CDR3 runs 14 residues. Germline V CDR1 and CDR2: MNHEY, SVGAGI. The V end was cut by 1 base, the J end by 3 bases, with 9 bases between. This CDR3 is CASSYFQGYTEAFF. CDR3 nucleotides: TGTGCCAGCAGTTACTTCCAGGGGTACACTGAAGCTTTCTTT.

The chain combines TRBV14 with TRBJ1-6; no firm D call. Trimming cost V 0 bases and J 6 bases, with 3 bases left between them. Looked up from germline, CDR1 is SGHDN and CDR2 is FVKESK. CDR3 length: 13 amino acids. The CDR3 DNA reads TGTGCCAGCAGCCAAGACGGTAATTCACCCCTCCACTTT. It encodes CASSQDGNSPLHF.

The chain combines TRBV5-1 with TRBJ1-2, with 9 bases identical to TRBD1. J gave up 1 base and V 4 bases, and 2 bases lay outside the gene matches. The length of the CDR3 is 14 residues. CDR1 and CDR2 (germline): SGHRS, YFSETQ. The CDR3 spells CASSRQGGNYGYTF. CDR3 sequence (DNA): TGCGCCAGCAGCCGACAGGGGGGTAACTATGGCTACACCTTC.

The chain combines TRBV5-1 with TRBJ2-7; D is tentatively TRBD1 or TRBD2 (5 bases each). The CDR3 loop spans 15 amino acids. The V end lost 5 bases, the J end lost 3 bases, and 18 bases lay between the germline ends. Germline V gene lookup returns CDR1 SGHRS and CDR2 YFSETQ. The DNA for the CDR3 is TGCGCCAGCAGTGAAGGGACGGGTTCTTTCTACGAGCAGTACTTC. Translation gives CASSEGTGSFYEQYF.

A word on this clone: This CDR3 is also generated by other DNA sequences in the sample. J is TRBJ2-5 and V is TRBV20-1; unclear D gene. CDR1 is DFQATT, CDR2 SNEGSKA, per germline (reference sequence). This CDR3 comprises 10 residues. V shed 5 bases and J shed 3 bases, with 4 bases lying between them. The CDR3 nucleotides read TGCAGTGCTTCGGAAGAGACCCAGTACTTC. Translated: CSASEETQYF.

Comments on this clone: The sample contains more than one DNA sequence encoding this CDR3. The chain has TRBV7-2 and TRBJ2-3, with D possibly matching TRBD2 (6 bases). The CDR3 loop spans 13 amino acids. V was shortened by 3 bases and J by 5 bases, with 9 bases between the two germline ends. CDR1 and CDR2 from the germline V gene are SGHTA and FQGNSA. The CDR3 nucleotides are TGTGCCAGCAGCTTGACGGGGGTAGATACGCAGTATTTT. Protein: CASSLTGVDTQYF.

J is TRBJ2-7 and V is TRBV11-2; 7 positions match TRBD2. CDR1 is SGHAT and CDR2 is FQNNGV in the germline V gene. CDR3 length equals 16 residues. Trimming at V came to 0 bases and at J to 0 bases, leaving 5 bases not matched to a gene. The CDR3, as DNA: TGTGCCAGCAGCTTAGATACTAGCGTGAGCTCCTACGAGCAGTACTTC. The encoded protein is CASSLDTSVSSYEQYF.

The rearrangement joins TRBV25-1 to TRBJ2-1; D perhaps matches TRBD2 (5 bases). The CDR3 contains 12 residues. Looked up from germline, CDR1 is MGHDK and CDR2 is SYGVNS. The V gene lost 5 bases and the J gene lost 8 bases, with 10 bases spanning the gap. CDR3 nucleotides: TGTGCCAGCAGTCCGGGATGGGATGAGCAGTTCTTC. Protein sequence: CASSPGWDEQFF. The full variable domain, rest sourced from reference TRBV25-1 and TRBJ2-1, is EADIYQTPRYLVIGTGKKITLECSQTMGHDKMYWYQQDPGMELHLIHYSYGVNSTEKGDLSSESTVSRIRTEHFPLTLESARPSHTSQYLCASSPGWDEQFFGPGTRLTVL.

The rearrangement joins TRBV6-5 to TRBJ1-2; no clear D. With 0 bases removed from V and 2 bases from J, the gap between germline ends came to 13 bases. There are 16 residues in the CDR3. Germline V CDR1 and CDR2: MNHEY, SVGAGI. The CDR3 nucleotides are TGTGCCAGCAGTTACTCCGCCGGAGGATCAAACTATGGCTACACCTTC. Protein product: CASSYSAGGSNYGYTF.

This chain joins TRBV7-9 and TRBJ2-3; 7 bases align to TRBD2. With V trimmed by 1 base and J by 0 bases, 7 bases remained unmatched. Germline CDR1 reads SEHNR; CDR2 reads FQNEAQ (reference sequence). The CDR3 contains 17 residues. The CDR3 is CASSLGGAGISTDTQYF. For the CDR3, the DNA is TGTGCCAGCAGCTTAGGTGGAGCGGGAATAAGCACAGATACGCAGTATTTT.

J is TRBJ1-3 and V is TRBV5-6, with D uncertain. Between the trimmed V and J ends, which lost 4 bases and 0 bases, there was a span of 14 bases. The CDR3 totals 16 residues. The germline gives CDR1 SGHDT, CDR2 YYEEEE. The CDR3 sequence: CASSQLETPSGNTIYF. CDR3 in DNA: TGTGCCAGCAGCCAGCTAGAAACCCCCTCTGGAAACACCATATATTTT.

The chain combines TRBV29-1 with TRBJ2-3, with D unresolved. The CDR3 has 14 residues. Germline V lookup: CDR1 SQVTM, CDR2 ANQGSEA. V was trimmed by 4 bases and J by 3 bases, leaving 14 bases between them. The CDR3 is CSVVATKGTDTQYF. In DNA form, the CDR3 reads TGCAGCGTTGTGGCAACCAAAGGGACAGATACGCAGTATTTT.